This T cell receptor (beta chain) was documented in a study of blood T cell repertoires in COVID-19. On the study more broadly: The United States, Italy and Spain provided the acute and convalescent COVID-19 samples. Sources were T cells, B-cell-depleted T cells, or PBMCs; the material itself was cDNA or gDNA.

CDR3 length equals 12 residues. The germline V and J ends were trimmed by 5 bases and 6 bases, with 5 bases remaining between them. Methods used by the authors: From reference gene primer amplification, estimates of nucleated cell counts were derived. The protocol was immunoSEQ multiplex PCR, while the TCRdb copy is restricted to in-frame clones and leaves out a portion. V and J calls plus clone size are reproduced from that table; the DNA served to infer D and trimming. The table records about 260,000 clones, around four fifths of them present only once. The TCR originated in a woman of 80 years or more with acute or convalescent COVID-19. Source material: peripheral blood. This rearrangement joins TRBV12-3 or TRBV12-4 to TRBJ1-6; the D is unclear. The CDR3 region has the DNA TGTGCCAGCAGTCCCAGTAATTCACCCCTCCACTTT. This encodes CASSPSNSPLHF.